This T cell receptor (beta chain) was sequenced during a study of cytomegalovirus exposure and HLA in healthy donors. Trimming pared 0 bases from V and 2 bases from J, leaving 20 bases between. This CDR3 is 18 amino acids long. Germline V gene sequence: CDR1 SGHNT, CDR2 YYREEE (reference sequence). General study results and limits: In a later analysis, V- and J-gene trimming of beta chains associated with a DCLRE1C missense variant, replicated independently. It was likely that a cluster of highly shared sequence variants was a sequencing artifact.

On this clone: The antigen is unknown.

The study ran its PCR with 60 Vbeta and 13 Jbeta primers. The repertoire was sequenced with immunoSEQ multiplex PCR; TCRdb's copy has only in-frame clones and lacks some. The repertoire holds 110,000 to 150,000 clones, with about 82% as singletons. The receptor comes from a woman aged 40 to 50 in good health and CMV-seropositive. The V and J genes are TRBV5-4 and TRBJ2-5, with D perhaps matching TRBD2 (6 bases). Sequenced input: PBMCs. CDR3 sequence: CASSLELGRGSGQETQYF. The CDR3 DNA reads as TGTGCCAGCAGCTTGGAGTTGGGGCGGGGAAGTGGACAAGAGACCCAGTACTTC. The full variable domain, its missing parts supplied by reference TRBV5-4 and TRBJ2-5, is ETGVTQSPTHLIKTRGQQVTLRCSSQSGHNTVSWYQQALGQGPQFIFQYYREEENGRGNFPPRFSGLQFPNYSSELNVNALELDDSALYLCASSLELGRGSGQETQYFGPGTRLLVL.